One and the same sample provided the 4 T cell receptor beta chains below, sequenced in a study of T cell repertoires in aging, cancer and after chemotherapy (dated by TCRdb to the late 2010s). TCR beta rearrangements were amplified from genomic DNA isolated from peripheral blood, not from sorted cells or RNA. Sequencing took place on an Illumina MiSeq. Multiplex touch-down PCR with a mixed TRB-A/B primer pool was used to amplify rearranged TRB sequences covering the V, D and J segments. The public reads were quality trimmed at Q25 with fastp and then assembled into clones with MiXCR by TCRdb, keeping productive beta chains. A single entry per CDR3 protein holds the most common genes and DNA from its merged rows. The sample table lists over 10,000 distinct CDR3 sequences, 21% of them with a count of one. Approximately 5.8% of the sample is held by the ten biggest clonotypes. The specimen was blood. These receptors were taken from a human donor in good health.

In the case of this clonotype: A much larger clone lies one base from this, so it may be a read error. The chain joins TRBV4-2 to TRBJ1-2, with 10 bases identical to TRBD1. Germline-derived CDR1 and CDR2 are LGHNA and YNFKEQ. This CDR3 comprises 16 residues. The CDR3 nucleotides read TGTGTCAGCAGCTCGGAAGGACAGGGGGGGTACTATGGCTACACCTTC. Residues: CVSSSEGQGGYYGYTF.

This clonotype was seen a single time. The chain recombines TRBV29-1 with TRBJ2-1; possibly TRBD1 for D (6 bases). The CDR3 has 14 amino acids. V was shortened by 1 base and J by 7 bases, with 14 bases between the two germline ends. The V gene's germline CDR1 is SQVTM and CDR2 ANQGSEA. CDR3 sequence: CSVEVQGRGNEQFF. In DNA form, the CDR3 reads TGCAGCGTTGAAGTACAGGGACGGGGAAATGAGCAGTTCTTC.

This clonotype was recorded a few times. The chain uses TRBV7-9 and TRBJ2-3; TRBD1 aligns across 10 bases. CDR1 SEHNR and CDR2 FQNEAQ come from the germline V gene (reference sequence). This CDR3 is 17 amino acids long. The V gene end was trimmed by 5 bases and the J gene end by 2 bases; junction bases not matched to a gene: 10. The CDR3 here is CASSLLHGTGATDTQYF. CDR3 nucleotides: TGTGCCAGCAGCCTCCTGCACGGGACAGGGGCCACAGATACGCAGTATTTT.

This clonotype was counted ten times or more. The DNA for the CDR3 is TGTGCCAGTAGTATTGGAGGGGTGACTGAAGCTTTCTTT. Translated, it gives CASSIGGVTEAFF. V and J are TRBV19 and TRBJ1-1, with TRBD1 as a possible D gene (5 bases). Germline CDR1 reads LNHDA; CDR2 reads SQIVND (reference sequence). This CDR3 is 13 amino acids long. V lost 3 bases to trimming and J lost 5 bases, with 10 bases between them.